Listed here are 26 T cell receptor beta chains from one sample, sequenced in a study of T-cell reconstitution after alpha-beta-depleted transplantation in children. This sample's TCRbeta library carried unique molecular identifier barcodes. MiXCR, applied by TCRdb to the PCR reads, yields one record per CDR3 protein. The data contain about a million distinct CDR3 sequences, about 31% of them singletons. The sequencing used PBMCs, mostly from graft donor cells, collected 360 days after TCRalphabeta/CD19-depleted stem cell transplant. Receptors were obtained from a boy under two years old who had a stem cell transplant for SCID, so the T cells may come from the graft donor.

J is TRBJ2-7 and V is TRBV20-1, with D perhaps TRBD2 (5 bases). Trimming pared 1 base from V and 7 bases from J, leaving 20 bases between. Germline CDR1 reads DFQATT; CDR2 reads SNEGSKA (reference sequence). The CDR3 is 15 amino acids. For the CDR3, the DNA is TGCAGTGCTAGAGTACCCGAGGGCCTTATGCCGGAGCAGTACTTC. Its translation is CSARVPEGLMPEQYF.

CDR3 nucleotide sequence: TGTGCCAGCAGCCAGGGGCTGTACGCTAGCACAGATACGCAGTATTTT. Translated: CASSQGLYASTDTQYF. The chain uses TRBV12-3 or TRBV12-4 and TRBJ2-3; tentative D call: TRBD1 (6 bases). Between the trimmed V and J ends, which lost 6 bases and 0 bases, there was a span of 16 bases. This CDR3 contains 16 residues.

The table lists this clonotype with a few counts. The rearrangement uses TRBV10-3 and TRBJ1-5, with D hard to call. Looked up from germline, CDR1 is ENHRY and CDR2 is SYGVKD. V was shortened by 10 bases and J by 3 bases, with 22 bases between the two germline ends. This CDR3 is built from 16 residues. CDR3 DNA: TGTGCCACCAACTCGTATCGCCCGTTTCCCAATCAGCCCCAGCATTTT. Protein sequence: CATNSYRPFPNQPQHF.

For this clonotype: The junction departs from germline at one end; a sequencing error may be responsible. The chain recombines TRBV5-1 with TRBJ2-1; D perhaps matches TRBD1 (5 bases). The CDR3 is made up of 15 amino acids. Germline V CDR1 and CDR2: SGHRS, YFSETQ. CDR3 region: CASSSRGSSYNEQFF. Written as DNA, the CDR3 is TGTGCCAGCAGTTCAAGGGGTAGCTCCTACAATGAGCAGTTCTTC.

The chain links TRBV20-1 to TRBJ1-1, with 8 nucleotides matching TRBD1. Trimming took 2 bases from V and 0 from J; bases not matched to a gene: 5. The CDR3 runs to 15 residues. Germline-derived CDR1 and CDR2 are DFQATT and SNEGSKA (reference sequence). CDR3 loop: CSARFGTGMNTEAFF. The CDR3, as DNA: TGCAGTGCTAGATTCGGGACAGGAATGAACACTGAAGCTTTCTTT.

The chain recombines TRBV7-2 with TRBJ1-6, with D perhaps TRBD1 (5 bases). The CDR3 has 17 residues. The germline V gene has CDR1 SGHTA and CDR2 FQGNSA. Trimming removed 4 bases at V and 7 bases at J, with 20 bases between. CDR3 sequence reads: CASSSWGGGFGNSPLHF. For the CDR3, the DNA is TGTGCCAGCAGCTCCTGGGGGGGAGGATTTGGAAATTCACCCCTCCACTTT.

This clonotype was counted a few times. The chain couples TRBV29-1 to TRBJ2-7; D call uncertain. This CDR3 has 11 residues. Trimming shortened V by 3 bases and J by 4 bases, and 7 bases separated the two germline ends. Germline V gene sequence: CDR1 SQVTM, CDR2 ANQGSEA. The CDR3 sequence is CSVEKGYEQYF. Here the CDR3 DNA reads TGCAGCGTTGAGAAAGGGTACGAGCAGTACTTC.

The rearrangement joins TRBV12-3 or TRBV12-4 to TRBJ2-3; TRBD1 might be the D (5 bases). The CDR3 is 15 amino acids. V lost 3 bases to trimming and J lost 2 bases, with 12 bases between them. The CDR3 spells CASSFSRVITDTQYF. In DNA, the CDR3 is TGTGCCAGCAGTTTTAGCAGGGTCATCACAGATACGCAGTATTTT.

The CDR3 region has the DNA TGTGCCAGCAGCCACCGACTAGCGGGCCAAGAGACCCAGTACTTC. Residues: CASSHRLAGQETQYF. The gene calls are TRBV3-1 and TRBJ2-5; 10 bases agree with TRBD2. This CDR3 region has 15 residues. Germline loops: CDR1 LGHDT, CDR2 YNNKEL (reference sequence). V trimming: 3 bases; J trimming: 1 base; junction bases outside the gene matches: 2.

This clonotype was detected only a few times. This chain uses TRBV20-1 with TRBJ2-5, with D possibly being TRBD1 or TRBD2 (7 bases each). The CDR3 has 14 amino acids. Germline-derived CDR1 and CDR2 are DFQATT and SNEGSKA (reference sequence). V lost 3 bases to trimming and J lost 5 bases, with 16 bases between them. The CDR3 here is CSASLTGRGETQYF. Here the CDR3 DNA reads TGCAGTGCTAGCCTGACAGGGAGGGGGGAGACCCAGTACTTC.

The V call is TRBV5-6, the J call TRBJ2-2; 10 bases align to TRBD1. There are 17 residues in the CDR3. The germline gives CDR1 SGHDT, CDR2 YYEEEE. V lost 4 bases, J lost 0 bases, and 6 bases stayed unmatched. CDR3 bases: TGTGCCAGCAGCCGGGACAGGGGTGGGCCGAACACCGGGGAGCTGTTTTTT. It yields the protein CASSRDRGGPNTGELFF.

This clonotype has only a few counts. The chain is built from TRBV10-3 and TRBJ2-7, with D unclear. The CDR3 loop spans 15 amino acids. Germline V gene data show CDR1 as ENHRY and CDR2 as SYGVKD. V gave up 0 bases and J gave up 4 bases, with 13 bases separating them. CDR3 region: CAISESGRPRYEQYF. As DNA, the CDR3 is TGTGCCATCAGTGAGTCGGGAAGGCCAAGGTACGAGCAGTACTTC.

This chain links TRBV4-2 with TRBJ1-4; the match to TRBD1 covers 7 bases. The J segment lost 8 bases and the V segment lost 5 bases, leaving 17 bases of the junction unmatched. From germline, CDR1 is LGHNA and CDR2 YNFKEQ. The CDR3 sequence is 17 residues long. CDR3 loop: CASSASRRTGPSEKLFF. The CDR3 bases are TGTGCCAGCAGCGCAAGTAGGCGGACAGGACCAAGCGAAAAACTGTTTTTT.

The gene calls are TRBV11-2 and TRBJ2-7; D uncertain. The CDR3 covers 13 residues. CDR1 is SGHAT and CDR2 is FQNNGV in the germline V gene. The V and J ends lost 5 bases and 0 bases respectively, with 8 bases between them. In DNA form, the CDR3 reads TGTGCCAGCAGCGCGTTCAGCTCCTACGAGCAGTACTTC. Amino acid sequence: CASSAFSSYEQYF.

The genes are TRBV6-2 or TRBV6-3 and TRBJ2-7; 7 bases are shared with TRBD1. The CDR3 loop spans 14 amino acids. After removal of 6 bases from V and 3 bases from J, the junction contained 8 bases not matched to a gene. Germline CDR1 and CDR2: MNHEY and SVGEGT. The CDR3 nucleotides read TGTGCCAGCAGACGGCCGGGACAGAACTACGAGCAGTACTTC. Its translation is CASRRPGQNYEQYF.

A few counts support this clonotype. CDR3 DNA sequence: TGCAGTGCTAGGAAGGTCGGCAGGCGCTCCTACGAGCAGTACTTC. Translation: CSARKVGRRSYEQYF. The V call is TRBV20-1, the J call TRBJ2-7; D call uncertain. V lost 3 bases and J 0 bases, leaving 15 bases between the germline ends. From germline, CDR1 is DFQATT and CDR2 SNEGSKA (reference sequence). This CDR3 region has 15 residues.

This rearrangement joins TRBV29-1 to TRBJ2-3; D is unresolved. With 2 bases removed from V and 2 bases from J, the gap between germline ends came to 17 bases. From germline, CDR1 is SQVTM and CDR2 ANQGSEA. This CDR3 comprises 16 residues. For the CDR3, the DNA is TGCAGCGTTGAATTGTATCCATTCCGCGACACAGATACGCAGTATTTT. It yields the protein CSVELYPFRDTDTQYF.

The CDR3 DNA reads TGTGCCAGCAGGGTTAGGCACACTGAAGCTTTCTTT. Translation gives CASRVRHTEAFF. The rearrangement uses TRBV6-6 and TRBJ1-1; D is unresolved. Germline assignment: CDR1 MNHNY and CDR2 SVGAGI (reference sequence). This CDR3 is 12 amino acids long. V was shortened by 6 bases and J by 3 bases, with 8 bases between the two germline ends.

The chain links TRBV29-1 to TRBJ2-3, with TRBD2 matching 7 bases. The germline gives CDR1 SQVTM, CDR2 ANQGSEA. The CDR3 loop spans 15 amino acids. After removal of 3 bases from V and 4 bases from J, the junction contained 10 bases not matched to a gene. CDR3 sequence (DNA): TGCAGCGTTGAGTCTGAGACTAGCCCCCCAGATACGCAGTATTTT. Protein product: CSVESETSPPDTQYF.

The sample holds a few counts of this clonotype. The chain uses TRBV5-1 and TRBJ1-2, with TRBD1 identical over 7 bases. Germline V CDR1 and CDR2: SGHRS, YFSETQ. The CDR3 length is 15 residues. V dropped 6 bases and J dropped 2; count of bases not matched to a gene: 10. CDR3 nucleotides: TGCGCCAGCAAAACCTGGGACAGCATAAACTATGGCTACACCTTC. It is translated as CASKTWDSINYGYTF. The full variable domain, rest sourced from reference TRBV5-1 and TRBJ1-2, is KAGVTQTPRYLIKTRGQQVTLSCSPISGHRSVSWYQQTPGQGLQFLFEYFSETQRNKGNFPGRFSGRQFSNSRSEMNVSTLELGDSALYLCASKTWDSINYGYTFGSGTRLTVV.

The chain links TRBV18 to TRBJ1-5, with D maybe TRBD1 (5 bases). Germline lookup yields CDR1 KGHSH and CDR2 LQKENI. The CDR3 is 13 amino acids. Trimming removed 4 bases from V and 7 bases from J, with 11 bases in between. The CDR3 DNA follows: TGTGCCAGCTCACAACAAGACAGCCAGCCCCAGCATTTT. Translated, it gives CASSQQDSQPQHF.

This clonotype was counted a few times. V is TRBV7-9 and J is TRBJ2-1; TRBD1 matches 8 bases. Germline V gives CDR1 SEHNR, CDR2 FQNEAQ (reference sequence). J lost 4 bases, V lost 2 bases, and 4 bases had no gene match. The CDR3 sequence is 15 residues long. The CDR3 DNA reads as TGTGCCAGCAGCTTACCTCAGGGGGCTTACAATGAGCAGTTCTTC. It yields the protein CASSLPQGAYNEQFF.

The V call is TRBV20-1, the J call TRBJ2-3; TRBD2 aligns across 9 bases. Trimming at V came to 6 bases and at J to 4 bases, leaving 11 bases not matched to a gene. The CDR3 is 15 residues long. CDR1 and CDR2 from the germline V gene are DFQATT and SNEGSKA (reference sequence). The CDR3 loop reads CSAPLGGGASDTQYF. The DNA of the CDR3 is TGCAGTGCCCCCCTCGGCGGGGGGGCCTCAGATACGCAGTATTTT.

This rearrangement joins TRBV6-5 to TRBJ2-4, with D perhaps TRBD1 (5 bases). This CDR3 spans 17 amino acids. Germline CDR1 and CDR2: MNHEY and SVGAGI. Deletions cut 0 bases from V and 1 base from J, with 13 bases between. In DNA, the CDR3 is TGTGCCAGCAGTTACTCGGCAGGGATAAGGGCCAAAAACATTCAGTACTTC. It encodes CASSYSAGIRAKNIQYF.

This chain uses TRBV20-1 with TRBJ2-5; 12 positions agree with TRBD1. Germline CDR1 reads DFQATT; CDR2 reads SNEGSKA (reference sequence). The V segment lost 3 bases and the J segment 5 bases; nucleotides outside the gene matches: 10. The CDR3 length is 16 residues. The CDR3 DNA is TGCAGTGCTAGGTCCATCCGGGACAGGGGGCTGGAGACCCAGTACTTC. It translates to CSARSIRDRGLETQYF.

The chain uses TRBV4-1 and TRBJ1-4, with D unclear. CDR1 and CDR2 (germline): MGHRA, YSYEKL. Trimming removed 8 bases at V and 3 bases at J, with 22 bases between. This CDR3 contains 17 residues. In DNA form, the CDR3 reads TGCGCCAGCGGCAATTTGTTGGGCAGACGGGCTAATGAAAAACTGTTTTTT. Translating gives CASGNLLGRRANEKLFF.